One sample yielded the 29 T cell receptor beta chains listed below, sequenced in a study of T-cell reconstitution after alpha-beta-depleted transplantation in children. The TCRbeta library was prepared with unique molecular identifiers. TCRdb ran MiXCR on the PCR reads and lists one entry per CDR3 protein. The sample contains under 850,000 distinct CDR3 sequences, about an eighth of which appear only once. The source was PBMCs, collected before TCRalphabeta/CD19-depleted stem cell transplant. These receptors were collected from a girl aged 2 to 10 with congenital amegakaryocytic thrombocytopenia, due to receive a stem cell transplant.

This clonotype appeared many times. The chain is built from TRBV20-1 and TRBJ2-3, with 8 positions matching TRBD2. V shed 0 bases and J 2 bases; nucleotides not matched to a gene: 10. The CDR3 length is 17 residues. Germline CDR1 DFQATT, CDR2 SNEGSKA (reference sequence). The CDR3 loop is CSARDNVLAGSTDTQYF. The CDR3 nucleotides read TGCAGTGCTAGAGATAACGTTCTAGCGGGTTCCACAGATACGCAGTATTTT.

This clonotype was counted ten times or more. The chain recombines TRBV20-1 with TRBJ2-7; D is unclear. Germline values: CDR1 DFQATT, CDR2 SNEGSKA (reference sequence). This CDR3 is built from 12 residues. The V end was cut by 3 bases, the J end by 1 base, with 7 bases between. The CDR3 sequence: CSARDESYEQYF. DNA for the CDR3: TGCAGTGCTAGGGACGAATCCTACGAGCAGTACTTC.

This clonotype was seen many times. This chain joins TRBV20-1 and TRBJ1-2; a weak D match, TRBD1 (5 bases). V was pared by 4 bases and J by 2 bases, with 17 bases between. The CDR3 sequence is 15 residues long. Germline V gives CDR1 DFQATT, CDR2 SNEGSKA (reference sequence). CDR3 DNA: TGCAGTGCTACCCAAATCCCACGGGGCAACTATGGCTACACCTTC. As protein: CSATQIPRGNYGYTF.

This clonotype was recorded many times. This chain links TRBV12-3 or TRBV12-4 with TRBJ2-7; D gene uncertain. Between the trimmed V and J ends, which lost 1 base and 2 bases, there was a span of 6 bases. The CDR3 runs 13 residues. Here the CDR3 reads CASSLESPYEQYF. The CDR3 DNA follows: TGTGCCAGCAGTTTAGAGTCCCCCTACGAGCAGTACTTC.

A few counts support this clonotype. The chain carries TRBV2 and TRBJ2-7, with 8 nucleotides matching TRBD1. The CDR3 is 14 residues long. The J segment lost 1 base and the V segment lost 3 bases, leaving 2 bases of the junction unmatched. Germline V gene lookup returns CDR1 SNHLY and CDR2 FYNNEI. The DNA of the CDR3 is TGTGCCAGCAGTGATACAGGGGGGTCCTACGAGCAGTACTTC. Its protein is CASSDTGGSYEQYF.

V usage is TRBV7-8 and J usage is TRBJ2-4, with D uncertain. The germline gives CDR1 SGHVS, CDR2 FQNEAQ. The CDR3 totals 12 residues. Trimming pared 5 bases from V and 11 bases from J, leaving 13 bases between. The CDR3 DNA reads TGTGCCAGCAGCCCTCGGCTTGGGTTTCAGTACTTC. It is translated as CASSPRLGFQYF.

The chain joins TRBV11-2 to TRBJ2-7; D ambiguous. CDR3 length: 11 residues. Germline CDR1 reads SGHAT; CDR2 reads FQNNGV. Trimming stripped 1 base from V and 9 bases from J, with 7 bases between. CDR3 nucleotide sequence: TGTGCCAGCAGCTTAGGGGTGGTGCAGTACTTC. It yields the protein CASSLGVVQYF.

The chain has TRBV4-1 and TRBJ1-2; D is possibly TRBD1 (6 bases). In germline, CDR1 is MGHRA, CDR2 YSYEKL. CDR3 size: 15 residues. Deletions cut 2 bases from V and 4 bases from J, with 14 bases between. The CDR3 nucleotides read TGCGCCAGCAGCCAAAAGGGGGTCAGGGTCTATGGCTACACCTTC. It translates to CASSQKGVRVYGYTF.

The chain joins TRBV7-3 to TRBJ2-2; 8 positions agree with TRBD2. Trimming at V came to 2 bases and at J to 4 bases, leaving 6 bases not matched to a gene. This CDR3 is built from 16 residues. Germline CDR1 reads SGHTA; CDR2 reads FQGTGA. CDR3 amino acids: CASSLRAGVRTGELFF. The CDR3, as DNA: TGTGCCAGCAGCTTACGAGCGGGAGTGCGCACCGGGGAGCTGTTTTTT.

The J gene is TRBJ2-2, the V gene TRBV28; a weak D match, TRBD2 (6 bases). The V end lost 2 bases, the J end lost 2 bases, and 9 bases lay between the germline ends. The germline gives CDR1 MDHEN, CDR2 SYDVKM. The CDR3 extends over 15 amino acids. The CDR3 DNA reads TGTGCCAGCAGTTTAGGGGACTTTAACACCGGGGAGCTGTTTTTT. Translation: CASSLGDFNTGELFF. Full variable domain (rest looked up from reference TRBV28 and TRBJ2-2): DVKVTQSSRYLVKRTGEKVFLECVQDMDHENMFWYRQDPGLGLRLIYFSYDVKMKEKGDIPEGYSVSREKKERFSLILESASTNQTSMYLCASSLGDFNTGELFFGEGSRLTVL.

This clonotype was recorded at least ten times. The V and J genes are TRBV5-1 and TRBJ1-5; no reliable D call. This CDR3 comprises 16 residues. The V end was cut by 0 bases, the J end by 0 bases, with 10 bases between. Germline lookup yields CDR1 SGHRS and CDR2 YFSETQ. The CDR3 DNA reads TGCGCCAGCAGCTTGGGGACGGGCCTTAGCAATCAGCCCCAGCATTTT. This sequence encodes CASSLGTGLSNQPQHF.

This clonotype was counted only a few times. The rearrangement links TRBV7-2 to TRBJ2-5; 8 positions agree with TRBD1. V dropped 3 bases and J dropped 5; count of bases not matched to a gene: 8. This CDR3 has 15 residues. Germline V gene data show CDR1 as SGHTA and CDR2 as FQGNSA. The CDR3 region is CASSLATGGSETQYF. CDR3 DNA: TGTGCCAGCAGCTTGGCCACAGGGGGGAGTGAGACCCAGTACTTC.

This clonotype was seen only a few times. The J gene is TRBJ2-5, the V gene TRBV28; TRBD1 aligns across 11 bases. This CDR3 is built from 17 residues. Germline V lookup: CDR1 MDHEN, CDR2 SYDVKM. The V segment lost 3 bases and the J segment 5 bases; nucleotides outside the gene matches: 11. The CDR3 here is CASSFPGQGAFGETQYF. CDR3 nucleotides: TGTGCCAGCAGTTTCCCCGGACAGGGGGCTTTCGGGGAGACCCAGTACTTC.

The chain's CDR3 is CSALGPSPTKNIQYF. The CDR3 region has the DNA TGCAGTGCCCTAGGGCCTAGCCCTACCAAAAACATTCAGTACTTC. The chain recombines TRBV20-1 with TRBJ2-4, with D possibly matching TRBD2 (5 bases). In germline, CDR1 is DFQATT, CDR2 SNEGSKA (reference sequence). This CDR3 has 15 residues. Trimming removed 6 bases from V and 2 bases from J, with 17 bases in between.

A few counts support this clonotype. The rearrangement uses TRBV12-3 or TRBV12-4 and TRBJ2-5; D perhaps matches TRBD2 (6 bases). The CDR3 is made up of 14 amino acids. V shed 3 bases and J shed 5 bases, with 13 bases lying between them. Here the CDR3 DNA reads TGTGCCAGCAGTTTTGTACCAGGGAGGGAGACCCAGTACTTC. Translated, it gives CASSFVPGRETQYF.

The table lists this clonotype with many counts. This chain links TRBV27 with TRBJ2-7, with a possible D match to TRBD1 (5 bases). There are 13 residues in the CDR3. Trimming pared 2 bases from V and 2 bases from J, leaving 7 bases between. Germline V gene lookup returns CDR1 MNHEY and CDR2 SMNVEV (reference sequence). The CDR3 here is CASSLKTAYEQYF. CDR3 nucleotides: TGTGCCAGCAGTTTAAAGACAGCCTACGAGCAGTACTTC.

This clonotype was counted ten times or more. The CDR3 reads CASSFGGTTQFF. The CDR3 bases are TGCGCCAGCAGCTTCGGCGGGACCACGCAGTTCTTC. The chain has TRBV5-1 and TRBJ2-1, with D possibly being TRBD2 (6 bases). The CDR3 is made up of 12 amino acids. Germline lookup yields CDR1 SGHRS and CDR2 YFSETQ. V was clipped by 2 bases and J by 12 bases, with 12 bases between them.

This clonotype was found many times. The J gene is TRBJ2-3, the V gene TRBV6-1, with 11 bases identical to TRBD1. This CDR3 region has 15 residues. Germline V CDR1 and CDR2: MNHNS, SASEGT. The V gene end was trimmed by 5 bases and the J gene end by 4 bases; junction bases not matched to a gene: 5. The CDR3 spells CASSPGTGGPDTQYF. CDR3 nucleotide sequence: TGTGCCAGCAGTCCCGGGACAGGGGGTCCAGATACGCAGTATTTT.

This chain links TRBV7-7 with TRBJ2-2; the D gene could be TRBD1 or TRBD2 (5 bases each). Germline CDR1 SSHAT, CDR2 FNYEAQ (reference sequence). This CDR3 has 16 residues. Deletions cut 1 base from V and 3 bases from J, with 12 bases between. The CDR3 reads CASSLEGIAYTGELFF. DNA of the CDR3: TGTGCCAGCAGCTTAGAGGGGATAGCGTACACCGGGGAGCTGTTTTTT.

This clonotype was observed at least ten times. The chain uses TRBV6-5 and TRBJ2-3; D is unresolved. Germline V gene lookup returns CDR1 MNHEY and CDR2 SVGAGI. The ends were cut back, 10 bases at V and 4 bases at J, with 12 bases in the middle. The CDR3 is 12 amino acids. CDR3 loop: CATTEIPDTQYF. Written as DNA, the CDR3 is TGTGCCACCACCGAGATCCCAGATACGCAGTATTTT.

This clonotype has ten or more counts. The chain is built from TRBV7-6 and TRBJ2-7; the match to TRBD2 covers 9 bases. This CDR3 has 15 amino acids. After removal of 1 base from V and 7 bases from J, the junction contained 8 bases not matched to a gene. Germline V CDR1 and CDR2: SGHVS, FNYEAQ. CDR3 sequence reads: CASSLELAGLGEQYF. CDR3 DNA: TGTGCCAGCAGCTTAGAGCTAGCGGGATTGGGGGAGCAGTACTTC.

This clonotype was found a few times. The CDR3 DNA follows: TGTGCCAGCAGCTTTAACAGGGCCCAAAACATTCAGTACTTC. Translation gives CASSFNRAQNIQYF. This chain connects TRBV7-9 to TRBJ2-4, with D possibly matching TRBD1 (6 bases). The germline V and J ends were trimmed by 3 bases and 5 bases, with 11 bases remaining between them. This CDR3 is built from 14 residues. CDR1 is SEHNR and CDR2 is FQNEAQ in the germline V gene (reference sequence).

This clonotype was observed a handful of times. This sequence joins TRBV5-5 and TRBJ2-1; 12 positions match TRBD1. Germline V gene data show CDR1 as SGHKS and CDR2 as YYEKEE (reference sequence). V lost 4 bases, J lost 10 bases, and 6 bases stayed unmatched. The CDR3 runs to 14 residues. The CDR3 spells CASSGTGGPQEQFF. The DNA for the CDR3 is TGTGCCAGCAGCGGGACAGGGGGCCCCCAGGAGCAGTTCTTC.

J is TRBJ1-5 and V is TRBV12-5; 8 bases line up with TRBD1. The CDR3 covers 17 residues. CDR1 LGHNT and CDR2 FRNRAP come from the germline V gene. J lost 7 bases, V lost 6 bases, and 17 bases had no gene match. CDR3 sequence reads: CASGLPGQVLEWQPQHF. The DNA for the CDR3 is TGTGCTAGTGGACTCCCGGGACAGGTCCTTGAGTGGCAGCCCCAGCATTTT.

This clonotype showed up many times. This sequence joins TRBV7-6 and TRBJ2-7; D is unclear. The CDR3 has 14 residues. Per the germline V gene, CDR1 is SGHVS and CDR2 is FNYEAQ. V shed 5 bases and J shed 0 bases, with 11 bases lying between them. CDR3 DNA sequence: TGTGCCAGCAGCACAGACCTAAGCTCCTACGAGCAGTACTTC. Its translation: CASSTDLSSYEQYF.

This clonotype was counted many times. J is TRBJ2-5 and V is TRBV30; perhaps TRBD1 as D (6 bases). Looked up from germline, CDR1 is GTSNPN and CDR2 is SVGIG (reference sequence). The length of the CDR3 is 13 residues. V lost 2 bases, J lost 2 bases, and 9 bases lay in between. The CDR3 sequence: CAWSSGTQETQYF. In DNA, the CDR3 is TGTGCCTGGAGTTCGGGGACACAAGAGACCCAGTACTTC.

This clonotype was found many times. The CDR3 protein is CASGLSGIDEQFF. CDR3 nucleotides: TGTGCTAGTGGTTTGTCAGGGATCGATGAGCAGTTCTTC. The chain recombines TRBV12-5 with TRBJ2-1; D perhaps matches TRBD1 (5 bases). The V end lost 2 bases, the J end lost 8 bases, and 10 bases lay between the germline ends. CDR1 LGHNT and CDR2 FRNRAP come from the germline V gene. The CDR3 has 13 residues.

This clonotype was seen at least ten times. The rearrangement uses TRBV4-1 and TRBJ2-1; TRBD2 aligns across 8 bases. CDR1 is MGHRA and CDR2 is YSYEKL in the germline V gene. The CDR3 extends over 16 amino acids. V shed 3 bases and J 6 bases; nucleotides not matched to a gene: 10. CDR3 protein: CASSHGGRTTSNEQFF. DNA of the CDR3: TGCGCCAGCAGCCACGGCGGGAGGACGACGAGCAATGAGCAGTTCTTC.

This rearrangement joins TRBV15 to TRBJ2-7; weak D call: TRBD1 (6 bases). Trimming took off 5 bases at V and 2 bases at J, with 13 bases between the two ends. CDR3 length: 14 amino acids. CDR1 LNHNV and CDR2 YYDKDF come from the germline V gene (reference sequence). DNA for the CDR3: TGTGCCACCAGCTGGAAGGGGGAGACCTACGAGCAGTACTTC. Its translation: CATSWKGETYEQYF.